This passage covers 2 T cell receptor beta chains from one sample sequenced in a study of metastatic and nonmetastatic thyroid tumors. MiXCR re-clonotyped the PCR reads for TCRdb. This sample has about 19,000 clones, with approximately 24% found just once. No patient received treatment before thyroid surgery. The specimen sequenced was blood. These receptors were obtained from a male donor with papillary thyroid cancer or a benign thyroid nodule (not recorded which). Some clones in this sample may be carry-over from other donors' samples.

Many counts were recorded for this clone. CDR3 in DNA: TGTGCCAGCAGCCCACGACAGGGGGAGACCGGGGAGCTGTTTTTT. This codes for CASSPRQGETGELFF. The chain joins TRBV7-2 to TRBJ2-2; 9 bases line up with TRBD1. There are 15 residues in the CDR3. J was trimmed by 5 bases and V by 5 bases; bases with no gene match: 6. Looked up from germline, CDR1 is SGHTA and CDR2 is FQGNSA.

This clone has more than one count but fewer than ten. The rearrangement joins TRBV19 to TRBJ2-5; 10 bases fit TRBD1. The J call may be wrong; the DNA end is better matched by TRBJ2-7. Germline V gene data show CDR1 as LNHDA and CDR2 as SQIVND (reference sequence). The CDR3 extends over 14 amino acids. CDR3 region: CASSYGTGDGEQYF. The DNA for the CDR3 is TGTGCCAGTAGCTACGGGACAGGGGACGGCGAGCAGTACTTC.